The sample holds many counts of the clone carrying this TCR beta chain. As yet, its antigen is unknown. TCR beta CDR3 region amplification was performed from RNA transcripts. The HTBI set primed first-round TCR CDR3 RT-PCR. One entry per CDR3 protein, called by TCRdb with MiXCR from the multiplex PCR reads. This sample has around 300,000 distinct CDR3 sequences; more than 11% occur once, and the top ten carry around 23%. This sample was taken from a study of T cells in Graves' hyperthyroidism and ophthalmopathy. Study findings and constraints: Ophthalmopathy was identified by the model a median around 5.9 months ahead of onset.

Trimming removed 9 bases at V and 3 bases at J, with 14 bases between. CDR1 is LNHDA, CDR2 SQIVND, per germline (reference sequence). The CDR3 is made up of 14 amino acids. This receptor was obtained from a young woman with Graves' hyperthyroidism. This chain uses TRBV19 with TRBJ2-2, with D tentatively TRBD1 (5 bases). Sequenced: blood. The CDR3, as DNA: TGTGCCAGCGCGACAGCAGATTACACCGGGGAGCTGTTTTTT. Translated, it gives CASATADYTGELFF.